This T cell receptor (beta chain) was profiled in a study of blood T cell repertoires in COVID-19. Study as a whole: The samples span acute and convalescent COVID-19 from the United States, Italy and Spain. The analysed material was cDNA or gDNA that came from T cells, B-cell-depleted T cells, or PBMCs.

Original handling: Quantification of nucleated cells was approximated via reference gene primer amplification. Produced via immunoSEQ multiplex PCR; TCRdb's table is partial and in-frame only. That table gives V, J and clone size, and the DNA gave D and trimming. The sample consists of approximately 130,000 clones, more than 80% of them appearing once. This sequence originates from a human donor in a cohort sampled during active COVID-19. Sequencing input: peripheral blood.

CDR3 DNA sequence: TGTGCCAGCACTGCGAACCCGGACAGGGTTAACACCGGGGAGCTGTTTTTT. Translation: CASTANPDRVNTGELFF. The chain combines TRBV2 with TRBJ2-2; 8 bases agree with TRBD1. V trimming: 7 bases; J trimming: 2 bases; junction bases outside the gene matches: 12. This CDR3 has 17 residues. In germline, CDR1 is SNHLY, CDR2 FYNNEI.